This record looks at one T cell receptor (beta chain) sequence and its context. The sample originates from a study of shared clonotypes between healthy human individuals. This CDR3 region has 14 residues. Germline-derived CDR1 and CDR2 are SQVTM and ANQGSEA. With 4 bases removed from V and 2 bases from J, the gap between germline ends came to 15 bases. Sequencing used immunoSEQ multiplex PCR; TCRdb keeps in-frame clones, though not all of them. The repertoire holds some 2,500,000 clones, with less than 95% as singletons. The chain links TRBV29-1 to TRBJ2-7, with D perhaps TRBD2 (6 bases). The sequencing input was naive CD4+ T cells from PBMCs. Subset in this sample: CD45RA+ positively selected. This TCR came from a man aged 18 to 29 in good health. Some clones in this sample may be carry-over from other donors' samples. CDR3 sequence: CSVAFRTKTYEQYF. CDR3 bases: TGCAGCGTTGCGTTCAGGACTAAAACCTACGAGCAGTACTTC.